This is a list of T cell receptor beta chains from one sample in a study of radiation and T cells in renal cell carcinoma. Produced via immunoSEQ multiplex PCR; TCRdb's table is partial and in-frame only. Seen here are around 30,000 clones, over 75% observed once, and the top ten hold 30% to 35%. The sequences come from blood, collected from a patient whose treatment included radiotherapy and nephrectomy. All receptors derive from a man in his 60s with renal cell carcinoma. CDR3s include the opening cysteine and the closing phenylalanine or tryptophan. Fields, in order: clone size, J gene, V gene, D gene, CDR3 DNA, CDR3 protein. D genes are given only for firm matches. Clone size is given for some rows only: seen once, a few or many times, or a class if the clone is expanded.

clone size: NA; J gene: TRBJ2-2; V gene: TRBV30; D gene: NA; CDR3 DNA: TGTGCTATGGGAGTCCAGAACACCGGGGAGCTGTTTTTT; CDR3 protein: CAMGVQNTGELFF
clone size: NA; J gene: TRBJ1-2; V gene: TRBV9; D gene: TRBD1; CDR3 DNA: TGTGCCAGCAGCGTCTGGGGACAGGGGGCGCTTGGCTACACCTTC; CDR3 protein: CASSVWGQGALGYTF
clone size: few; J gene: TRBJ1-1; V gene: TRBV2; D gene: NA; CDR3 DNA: TGTGCCAGCAGTATCGATTCGAACACTGAAGCTTTCTTT; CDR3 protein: CASSIDSNTEAFF
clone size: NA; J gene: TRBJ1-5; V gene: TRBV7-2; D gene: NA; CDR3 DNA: TGTGCCAGCAGCGCGAGTAAGCCCCAGCATTTT; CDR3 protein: CASSASKPQHF
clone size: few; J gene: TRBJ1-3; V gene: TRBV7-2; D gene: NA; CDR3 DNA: TGTGCCAGCAGCTTATATGGTAGTACAGGGCCTGGAAACACCATATATTTT; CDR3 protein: CASSLYGSTGPGNTIYF
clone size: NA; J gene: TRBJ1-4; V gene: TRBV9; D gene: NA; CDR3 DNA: TGTGCCAGCAGCCGGTCGGGAGCGAATGAAAAACTGTTTTTT; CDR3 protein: CASSRSGANEKLFF
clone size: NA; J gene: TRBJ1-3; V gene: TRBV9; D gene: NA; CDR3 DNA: TGTGCCAGCAACCTGGGGGATTCTGGAAACACCATATATTTT; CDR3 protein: CASNLGDSGNTIYF
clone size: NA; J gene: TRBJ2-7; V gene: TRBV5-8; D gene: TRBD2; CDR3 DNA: TGTGCCAGCAGCTTGGGGGACGGGGGGTCCTACGAGCAGTACTTC; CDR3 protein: CASSLGDGGSYEQYF
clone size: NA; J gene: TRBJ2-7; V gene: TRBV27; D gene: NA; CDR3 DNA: TGTGCCAGCAGTGCGAACGGAGCCTCCTACGAGCAGTACTTC; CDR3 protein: CASSANGASYEQYF
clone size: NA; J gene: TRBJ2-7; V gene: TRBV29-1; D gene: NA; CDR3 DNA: TGCAGCTCCAGGACGGGGTACGAGCAGTACTTC; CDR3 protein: CSSRTGYEQYF
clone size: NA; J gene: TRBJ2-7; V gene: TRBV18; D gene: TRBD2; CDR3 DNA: TGTGCCAGCTCACAGACTAGCGGAATCTACGAGCAGTACTTC; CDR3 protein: CASSQTSGIYEQYF
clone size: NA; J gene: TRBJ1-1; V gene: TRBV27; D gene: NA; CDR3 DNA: TGTGCCAGCAGTCCCGGGGGGGTCACTGAAGCTTTCTTT; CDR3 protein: CASSPGGVTEAFF
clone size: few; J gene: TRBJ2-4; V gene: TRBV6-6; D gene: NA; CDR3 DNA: TGTGCCAGCAGTTACTCCGTTGGGGAAAACATTCAGTACTTC; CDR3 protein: CASSYSVGENIQYF
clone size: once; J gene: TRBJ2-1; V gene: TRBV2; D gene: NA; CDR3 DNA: TGTGCCAGCAGTGAATTAAGGGCGGGGCCTAATGAGCAGTTCTTC; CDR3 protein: CASSELRAGPNEQFF
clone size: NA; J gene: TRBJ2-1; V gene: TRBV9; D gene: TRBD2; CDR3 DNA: TGTGCCAGCAGCGCAACTAGCGGGAGTTCTGCCTACAATGAGCAGTTCTTC; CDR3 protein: CASSATSGSSAYNEQFF
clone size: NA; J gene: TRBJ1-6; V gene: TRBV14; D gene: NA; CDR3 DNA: TGTGCCAGCAGTCCAAGCTCCTATAATTCACCCCTCCACTTT; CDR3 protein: CASSPSSYNSPLHF
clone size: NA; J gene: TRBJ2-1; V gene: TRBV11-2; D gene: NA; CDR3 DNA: TGTGCCAGCAGCTGGTTAGGGGTAGCGGACATCAATGAGCAGTTCTTC; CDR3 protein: CASSWLGVADINEQFF
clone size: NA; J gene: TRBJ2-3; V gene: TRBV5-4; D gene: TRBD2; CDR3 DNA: TGTGCCAGCAGCTCATTAGGACTAGCGCTCACAGATACGCAGTATTTT; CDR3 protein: CASSSLGLALTDTQYF
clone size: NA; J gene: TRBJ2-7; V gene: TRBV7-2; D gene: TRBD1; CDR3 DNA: TGTGCCAGCAGCTTCGTTACCGGGACAGGGGGCGCGGAGCAGTACTTC; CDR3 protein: CASSFVTGTGGAEQYF
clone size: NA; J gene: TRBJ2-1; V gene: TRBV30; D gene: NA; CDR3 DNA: TGTGCCCGGGACAAAACTTACAATGAGCAGTTCTTC; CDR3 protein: CARDKTYNEQFF
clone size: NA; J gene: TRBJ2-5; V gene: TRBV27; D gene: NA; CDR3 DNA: TGTGCCAGCACCCCCCTAGGGATTAGCCCTCAAGAGACCCAGTACTTC; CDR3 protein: CASTPLGISPQETQYF
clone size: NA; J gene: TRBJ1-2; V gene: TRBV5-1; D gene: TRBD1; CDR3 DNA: TGCGCCAGCAGCCCCAGCCCGGGACAGGGCCAGGGCTACACCTTC; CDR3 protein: CASSPSPGQGQGYTF
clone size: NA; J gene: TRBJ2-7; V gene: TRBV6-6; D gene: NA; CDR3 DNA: TGTGCCAGCAGTTACTCCGAGTACGAGCAGTACTTC; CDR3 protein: CASSYSEYEQYF
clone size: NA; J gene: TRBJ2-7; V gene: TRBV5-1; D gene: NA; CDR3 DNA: TGCGCCAGCAGCTTGTTCGCGGACGCTGACTCCTACGAGCAGTACTTC; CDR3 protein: CASSLFADADSYEQYF